There are a few counts of the clone carrying this T cell receptor (beta chain). This entry is derived from a study of blood T cells in healthy people across ages. After removal of 6 bases from V and 5 bases from J, the junction contained 7 bases not matched to a gene. The CDR3 has 15 amino acids. The germline V gene has CDR1 MGHDK and CDR2 SYGVNS. Together with a sample-barcoded 5' primer, a J-beta primer mix was included in a second PCR lasting roughly 6 to 12 cycles. TCRdb re-called the 5' RACE reads with MiXCR, one entry per CDR3 protein. The sample has fewer than 1 million distinct CDR3 sequences; under 45% are singletons.

The sample was blood. The chain couples TRBV25-1 to TRBJ1-4; 9 nucleotides agree with TRBD1. The source of this sequence is a man aged 55 to 70 in good health. The chain's CDR3 is CASRAGTGTNEKLFF. CDR3 nucleotides: TGTGCCAGCAGAGCCGGGACAGGGACGAATGAAAAACTGTTTTTT.